This T cell receptor beta chain was obtained from a study of beta chain features in type 1 diabetes. Across the whole study: Sorted cells, 90 million to 120 million in number, were examined across all samples.

Based on CD45RO/CCR7/CD25/CD127/CD95/CD27, CD4+ regulatory, stem cell-like memory, naive and central memory cells were sorted. Over 95% purity was reached by all sorted populations. The authors reverse transcribed all of the isolated RNA, so sequencing captured expressed TCRB transcripts. The protocol was immunoSEQ multiplex PCR, while the TCRdb copy is restricted to in-frame clones and leaves out a portion. The data show a few hundred thousand clones, less than 15% seen once. The sample holds a few counts of this clone. V lost 4 bases and J lost 3, with 16 bases in between. Germline V gives CDR1 SGHAT, CDR2 FQNNGV. The CDR3 loop spans 16 amino acids.

The TCR originated in a woman under 30 in good health. The gene calls are TRBV11-2 and TRBJ2-1; possibly TRBD2 for D (5 bases). Sample: naive CD4+ T cells from blood. The CDR3 coding sequence is TGTGCCAGCAGCTGGGCCGGGGAGCGTTTCTACAATGAGCAGTTCTTC. As protein: CASSWAGERFYNEQFF.